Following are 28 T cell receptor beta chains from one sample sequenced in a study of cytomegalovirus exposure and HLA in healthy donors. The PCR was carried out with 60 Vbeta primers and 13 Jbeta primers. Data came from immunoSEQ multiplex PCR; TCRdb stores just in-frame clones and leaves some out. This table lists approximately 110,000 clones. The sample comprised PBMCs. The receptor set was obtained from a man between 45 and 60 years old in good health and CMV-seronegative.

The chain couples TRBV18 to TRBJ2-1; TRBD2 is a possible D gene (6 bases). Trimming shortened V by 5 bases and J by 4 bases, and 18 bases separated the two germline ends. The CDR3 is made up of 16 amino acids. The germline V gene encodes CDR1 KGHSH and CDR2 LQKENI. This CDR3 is CASSSPPGGLYNEQFF. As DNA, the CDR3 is TGTGCCAGCTCAAGTCCCCCCGGGGGTTTGTACAATGAGCAGTTCTTC.

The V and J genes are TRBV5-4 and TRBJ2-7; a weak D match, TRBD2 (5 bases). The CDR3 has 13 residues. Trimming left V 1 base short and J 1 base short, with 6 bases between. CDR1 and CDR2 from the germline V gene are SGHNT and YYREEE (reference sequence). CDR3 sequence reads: CASSLRESYEQYF. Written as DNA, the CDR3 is TGTGCCAGCAGCTTGAGGGAGTCCTACGAGCAGTACTTC.

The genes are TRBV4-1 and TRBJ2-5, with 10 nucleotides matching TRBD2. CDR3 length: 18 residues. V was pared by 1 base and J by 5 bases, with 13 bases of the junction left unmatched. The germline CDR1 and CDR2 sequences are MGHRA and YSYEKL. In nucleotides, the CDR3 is TGCGCCAGCAGCCAAGGGTCTAGCGGGAGCCTGAGGGGCGAGACCCAGTACTTC. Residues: CASSQGSSGSLRGETQYF.

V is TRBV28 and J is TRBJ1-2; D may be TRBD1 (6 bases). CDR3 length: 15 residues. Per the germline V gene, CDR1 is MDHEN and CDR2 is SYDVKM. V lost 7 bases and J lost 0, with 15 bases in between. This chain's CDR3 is CASKGRGIANYGYTF. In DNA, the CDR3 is TGTGCCAGCAAGGGGAGGGGGATAGCTAACTATGGCTACACCTTC.

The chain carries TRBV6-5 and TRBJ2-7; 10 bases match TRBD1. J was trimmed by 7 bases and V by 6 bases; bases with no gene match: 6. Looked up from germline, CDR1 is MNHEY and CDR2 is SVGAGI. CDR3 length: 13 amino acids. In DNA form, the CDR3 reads TGTGCCAGCAGCGCGGGACAGGGGCTGGAGCAGTACTTC. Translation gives CASSAGQGLEQYF.

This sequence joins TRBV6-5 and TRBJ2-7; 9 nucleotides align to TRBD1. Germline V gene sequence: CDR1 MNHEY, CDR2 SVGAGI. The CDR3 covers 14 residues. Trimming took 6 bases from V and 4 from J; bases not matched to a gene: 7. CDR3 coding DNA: TGTGCCAGCAGCATGACAGGGGGACTTTACGAGCAGTACTTC. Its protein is CASSMTGGLYEQYF.

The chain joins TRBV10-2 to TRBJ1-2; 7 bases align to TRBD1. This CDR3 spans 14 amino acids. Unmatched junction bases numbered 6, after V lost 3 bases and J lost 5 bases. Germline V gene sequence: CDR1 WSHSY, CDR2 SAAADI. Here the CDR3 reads CASSDTGDVYGYTF. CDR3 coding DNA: TGCGCCAGCAGTGACACAGGGGATGTTTATGGCTACACCTTC.

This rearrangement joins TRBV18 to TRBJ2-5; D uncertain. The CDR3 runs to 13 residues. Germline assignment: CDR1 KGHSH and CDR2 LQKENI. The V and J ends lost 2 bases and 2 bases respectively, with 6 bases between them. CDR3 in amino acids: CASSPVSQETQYF. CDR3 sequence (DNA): TGTGCCAGCTCACCAGTCTCGCAAGAGACCCAGTACTTC.

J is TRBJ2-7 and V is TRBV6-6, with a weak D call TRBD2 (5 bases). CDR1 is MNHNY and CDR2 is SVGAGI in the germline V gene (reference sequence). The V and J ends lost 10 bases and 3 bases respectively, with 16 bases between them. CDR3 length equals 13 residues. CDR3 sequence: CATRRTGNYEQYF. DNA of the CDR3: TGTGCCACCCGGAGGACGGGGAACTACGAGCAGTACTTC.

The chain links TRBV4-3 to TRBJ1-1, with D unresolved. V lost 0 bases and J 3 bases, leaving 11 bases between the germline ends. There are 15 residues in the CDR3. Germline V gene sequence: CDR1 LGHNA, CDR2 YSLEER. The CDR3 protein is CASSQDLAGYTEAFF. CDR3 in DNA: TGCGCCAGCAGCCAAGATCTTGCGGGATACACTGAAGCTTTCTTT.

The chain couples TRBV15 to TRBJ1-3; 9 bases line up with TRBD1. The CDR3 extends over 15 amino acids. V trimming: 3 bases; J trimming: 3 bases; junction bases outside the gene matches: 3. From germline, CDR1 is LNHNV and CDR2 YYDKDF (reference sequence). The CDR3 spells CATSRDRGNGNTIYF. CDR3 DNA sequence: TGTGCCACCAGCAGGGACAGGGGTAATGGAAACACCATATATTTT.

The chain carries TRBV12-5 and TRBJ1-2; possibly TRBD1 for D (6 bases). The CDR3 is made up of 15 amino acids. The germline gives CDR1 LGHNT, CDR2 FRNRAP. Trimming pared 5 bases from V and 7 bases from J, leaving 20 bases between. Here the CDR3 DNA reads TGTGCTAGTGGTGAAGGGGGGGGACACCCCCCTGGCTACACCTTC. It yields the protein CASGEGGGHPPGYTF.

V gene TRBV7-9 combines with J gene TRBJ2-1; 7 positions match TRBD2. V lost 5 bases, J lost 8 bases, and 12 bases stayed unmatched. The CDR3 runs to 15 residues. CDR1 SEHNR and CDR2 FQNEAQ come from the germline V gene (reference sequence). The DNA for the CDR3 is TGTGCCAGCAGCCCCTTGTCGGGGGGACTCTATGAGCAGTTCTTC. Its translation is CASSPLSGGLYEQFF.

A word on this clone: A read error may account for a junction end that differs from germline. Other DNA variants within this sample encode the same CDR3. CDR3 sequence (DNA): TGTGCCAGTAGTATCGCCCCGATCGGGACTGAAGCCTTCTTT. Protein: CASSIAPIGTEAFF. The rearrangement uses TRBV19 and TRBJ1-1, with D maybe TRBD1 (5 bases). The germline gives CDR1 LNHDA, CDR2 SQIVND (reference sequence). The CDR3 loop spans 14 amino acids.

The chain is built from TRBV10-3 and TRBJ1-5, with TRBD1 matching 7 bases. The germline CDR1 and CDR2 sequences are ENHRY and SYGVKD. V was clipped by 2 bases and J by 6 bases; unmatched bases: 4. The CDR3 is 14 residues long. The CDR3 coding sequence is TGTGCCATCAGTGAGGAGGGGGCGCGTCAGCCCCAGCATTTT. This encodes CAISEEGARQPQHF.

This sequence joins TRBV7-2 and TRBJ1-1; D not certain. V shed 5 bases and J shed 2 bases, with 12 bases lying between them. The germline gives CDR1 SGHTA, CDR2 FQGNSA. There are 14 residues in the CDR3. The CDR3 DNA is TGTGCCAGCAGCCCTACACGGGTAAACACTGAAGCTTTCTTT. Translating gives CASSPTRVNTEAFF.

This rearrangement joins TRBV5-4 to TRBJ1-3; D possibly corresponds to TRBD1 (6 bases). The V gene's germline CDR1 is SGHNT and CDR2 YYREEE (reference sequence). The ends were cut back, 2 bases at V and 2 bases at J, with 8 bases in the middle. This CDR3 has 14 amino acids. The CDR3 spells CASSFSGAGNTIYF. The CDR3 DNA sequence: TGTGCCAGCAGCTTTTCAGGGGCTGGAAACACCATATATTTT. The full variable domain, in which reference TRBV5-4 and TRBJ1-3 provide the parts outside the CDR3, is ETGVTQSPTHLIKTRGQQVTLRCSSQSGHNTVSWYQQALGQGPQFIFQYYREEENGRGNFPPRFSGLQFPNYSSELNVNALELDDSALYLCASSFSGAGNTIYFGEGSWLTVV.

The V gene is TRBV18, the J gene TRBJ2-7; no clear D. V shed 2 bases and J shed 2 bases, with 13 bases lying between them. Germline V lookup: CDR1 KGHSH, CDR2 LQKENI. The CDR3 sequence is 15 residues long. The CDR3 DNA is TGTGCCAGCTCACCAGATTTTGGGCAGGCCTACGAGCAGTACTTC. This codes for CASSPDFGQAYEQYF.

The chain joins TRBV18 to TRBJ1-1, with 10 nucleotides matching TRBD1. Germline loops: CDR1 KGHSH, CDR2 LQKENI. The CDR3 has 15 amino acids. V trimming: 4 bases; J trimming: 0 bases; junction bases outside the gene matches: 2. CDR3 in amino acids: CASSRDRGLNTEAFF. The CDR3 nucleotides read TGTGCCAGCTCACGGGACAGGGGTTTGAACACTGAAGCTTTCTTT.

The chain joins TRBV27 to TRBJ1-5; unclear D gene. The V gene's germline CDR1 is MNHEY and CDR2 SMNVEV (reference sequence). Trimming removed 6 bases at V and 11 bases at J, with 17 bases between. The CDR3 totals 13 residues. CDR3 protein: CASRYIGESAQHF. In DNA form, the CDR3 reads TGTGCCAGCAGATATATCGGGGAGAGTGCCCAGCATTTT.

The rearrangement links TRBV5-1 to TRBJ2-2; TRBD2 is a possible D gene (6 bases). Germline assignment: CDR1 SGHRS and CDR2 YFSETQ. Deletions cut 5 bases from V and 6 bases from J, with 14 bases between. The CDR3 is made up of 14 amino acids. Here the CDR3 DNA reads TGCGCCAGCAGGCGGGACCTGGCTTCCGGGGAGCTGTTTTTT. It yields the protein CASRRDLASGELFF.

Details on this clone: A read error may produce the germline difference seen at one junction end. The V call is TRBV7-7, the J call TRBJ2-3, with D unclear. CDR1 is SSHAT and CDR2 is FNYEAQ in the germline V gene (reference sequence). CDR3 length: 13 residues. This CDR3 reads CASSLDSTDTQYF. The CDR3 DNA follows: TGTGCTAGCAGCTTAGACTCCACAGATACGCAGTATTTT.

CDR3 coding DNA: TGTGCCAGCAGCTCGCCGACTAGCGGGAGAGACAATGAGCAGTTCTTC. As protein: CASSSPTSGRDNEQFF. This chain connects TRBV5-4 to TRBJ2-1; TRBD2 agrees at 12 bases. Germline values: CDR1 SGHNT, CDR2 YYREEE (reference sequence). The CDR3 totals 16 residues. Unmatched junction bases numbered 6, after V lost 3 bases and J lost 5 bases. The variable domain in full, with the rest retrieved from reference TRBV5-4 and TRBJ2-1, is ETGVTQSPTHLIKTRGQQVTLRCSSQSGHNTVSWYQQALGQGPQFIFQYYREEENGRGNFPPRFSGLQFPNYSSELNVNALELDDSALYLCASSSPTSGRDNEQFFGPGTRLTVL.

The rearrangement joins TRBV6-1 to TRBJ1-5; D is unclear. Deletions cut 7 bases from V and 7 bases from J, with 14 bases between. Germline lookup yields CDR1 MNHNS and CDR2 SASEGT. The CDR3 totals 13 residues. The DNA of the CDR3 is TGTGCCAGCATAGCGGAACCGGGGCAGCCCCAGCATTTT. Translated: CASIAEPGQPQHF.

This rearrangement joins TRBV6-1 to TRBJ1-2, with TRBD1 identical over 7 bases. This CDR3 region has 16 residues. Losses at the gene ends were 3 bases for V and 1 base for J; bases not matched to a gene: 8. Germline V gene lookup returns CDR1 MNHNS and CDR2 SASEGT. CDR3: CASSEVRGLHNYGYTF. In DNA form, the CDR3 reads TGTGCCAGCAGTGAGGTTAGGGGGCTCCATAACTATGGCTACACCTTC.

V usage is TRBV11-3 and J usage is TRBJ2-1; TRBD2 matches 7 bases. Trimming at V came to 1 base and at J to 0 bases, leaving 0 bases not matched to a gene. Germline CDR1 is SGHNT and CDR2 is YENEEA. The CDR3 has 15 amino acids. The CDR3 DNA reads TGTGCCAGCAGCTTAGCTAGCGGCTCCTACAATGAGCAGTTCTTC. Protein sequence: CASSLASGSYNEQFF.

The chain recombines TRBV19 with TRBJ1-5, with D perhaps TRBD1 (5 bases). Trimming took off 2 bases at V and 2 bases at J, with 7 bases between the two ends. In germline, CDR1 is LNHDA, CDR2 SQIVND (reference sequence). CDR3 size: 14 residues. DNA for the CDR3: TGTGCCAGTAGTATAAAACAGGGCAATCAGCCCCAGCATTTT. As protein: CASSIKQGNQPQHF.

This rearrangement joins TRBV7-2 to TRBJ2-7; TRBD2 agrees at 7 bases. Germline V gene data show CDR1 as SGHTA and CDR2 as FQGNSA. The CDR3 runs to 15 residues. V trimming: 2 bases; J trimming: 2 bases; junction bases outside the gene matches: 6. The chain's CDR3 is CASSLFSGSTYEQYF. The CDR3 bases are TGTGCCAGCAGCTTATTTAGCGGGTCTACCTACGAGCAGTACTTC.